The 14 T cell receptor beta chains in this list originate from one sample, sequenced in a study of CD8 T cells in Susac syndrome. Random-hexamer reverse transcription was applied to roughly 0.5 to 1 ug RNA. MiXCR, applied by TCRdb to the immunoSEQ multiplex PCR reads, yields one record per CDR3 protein. The table records 100,000 to 150,000 distinct CDR3 sequences, 65% to 90% of them present only once. The specimen was CD8+ T cells from PBMCs. These receptors were taken from a human donor with multiple sclerosis.

V is TRBV24-1 and J is TRBJ2-2, with D perhaps given as TRBD1 or TRBD2 (5 bases each). Trimming shortened V by 10 bases and J by 5 bases, and 13 bases separated the two germline ends. The CDR3 runs 13 residues. Germline V CDR1 and CDR2: KGHDR, SFDVKD. The CDR3, as DNA: TGTGCCACTGCGGGCAGGGTTACCGGGGAGCTGTTTTTT. It yields the protein CATAGRVTGELFF.

The chain uses TRBV29-1 and TRBJ1-2; perhaps TRBD1 as D (5 bases). The germline gives CDR1 SQVTM, CDR2 ANQGSEA. This CDR3 has 13 residues. V lost 4 bases to trimming and J lost 5 bases, with 14 bases between them. CDR3 DNA sequence: TGCAGCGTTGTCCTAGTTGAGGGGTATGGCTACACCTTC. Translated, it gives CSVVLVEGYGYTF.

This chain joins TRBV6-5 and TRBJ1-2, with 7 bases aligning to TRBD1. Germline CDR1 is MNHEY and CDR2 is SVGAGI. V lost 2 bases, J lost 2 bases, and 2 bases stayed unmatched. The CDR3 contains 14 residues. The CDR3 loop reads CASSYGTENYGYTF. CDR3 sequence (DNA): TGTGCCAGCAGTTACGGGACAGAAAACTATGGCTACACCTTC.

The V call is TRBV6-2 or TRBV6-3, the J call TRBJ2-1, with 7 positions matching TRBD2. Trimming removed 7 bases from V and 4 bases from J; junction bases left unmatched: 4. CDR1 and CDR2 (germline): MNHEY, SVGEGT. CDR3 size: 13 residues. CDR3 amino acids: CASNAGVYNEQFF. The CDR3 DNA is TGTGCCAGCAACGCGGGGGTATACAATGAGCAGTTCTTC.

The rearrangement joins TRBV27 to TRBJ2-1; no clear D gene. Looked up from germline, CDR1 is MNHEY and CDR2 is SMNVEV (reference sequence). With 4 bases removed from V and 7 bases from J, the gap between germline ends came to 17 bases. The CDR3 has 15 amino acids. As DNA, the CDR3 is TGTGCCAGCAGTTCGCGGACGCGACGTGGAAATGAGCAGTTCTTC. Translating gives CASSSRTRRGNEQFF.

This clonotype has just one count. This chain connects TRBV7-8 to TRBJ2-1; 10 positions agree with TRBD2. The CDR3 contains 17 residues. V lost 4 bases to trimming and J lost 4 bases; unmatched junction nucleotides: 10. Per germline, CDR1 SGHVS and CDR2 FQNEAQ. The CDR3 region has the DNA TGTGCCAGCAGCTCACCCCTCGGGACTAGCGATTACAATGAGCAGTTCTTC. Translated: CASSSPLGTSDYNEQFF. The full variable domain, its missing parts supplied by reference TRBV7-8 and TRBJ2-1, is GAGVSQSPRYKVAKRGQDVALRCDPISGHVSLFWYQQALGQGPEFLTYFQNEAQLDKSGLPSDRFFAERPEGSVSTLKIQRTQQEDSAVYLCASSSPLGTSDYNEQFFGPGTRLTVL.

The gene calls are TRBV6-2 or TRBV6-3 and TRBJ2-1, with TRBD2 identical over 13 bases. CDR1 is MNHEY, CDR2 SVGEGT, per germline. The CDR3 runs to 15 residues. The V and J ends lost 5 bases and 8 bases, in that order; junction bases with no gene match: 6. The CDR3 is CASSGLAGVGYEQFF. The CDR3 region has the DNA TGTGCCAGCAGTGGACTAGCGGGAGTAGGATATGAGCAGTTCTTC.

Only a few counts were recorded for this clonotype. The chain is built from TRBV4-1 and TRBJ1-5; D is ambiguous. Germline loops: CDR1 MGHRA, CDR2 YSYEKL. V was cut by 2 bases and J by 4 bases, with 12 bases left in between. This CDR3 is built from 15 residues. For the CDR3, the DNA is TGCGCCAGCAGCCAAAGTTTACGGGCAAATCAGCCCCAGCATTTT. It encodes CASSQSLRANQPQHF.

This chain connects TRBV28 to TRBJ1-5; TRBD1 aligns across 7 bases. The CDR3 loop spans 14 amino acids. The germline V gene has CDR1 MDHEN and CDR2 SYDVKM. Trimming cost V 7 bases and J 2 bases; bases outside gene matches: 5. This CDR3 is CASIDRVGNQPQHF. CDR3 sequence (DNA): TGTGCCAGCATAGACAGGGTTGGCAATCAGCCCCAGCATTTT.

This clonotype was found a few times. The chain links TRBV27 to TRBJ2-7; 9 bases map to TRBD1. The ends lost 4 bases at V and 4 bases at J; junction bases unmatched: 8. The length of the CDR3 is 15 residues. Germline values: CDR1 MNHEY, CDR2 SMNVEV (reference sequence). CDR3: CASSYRGQGLYEQYF. The DNA for the CDR3 is TGTGCCAGCAGTTATCGGGGACAGGGACTTTACGAGCAGTACTTC.

This chain connects TRBV7-8 to TRBJ2-5, with 10 bases lining up with TRBD2. CDR3 size: 16 residues. Germline V gene lookup returns CDR1 SGHVS and CDR2 FQNEAQ. J was trimmed by 3 bases and V by 7 bases; bases with no gene match: 11. DNA of the CDR3: TGTGCCAGCACTCCCAATGGGCTAGCGGGGGAAGAGACCCAGTACTTC. Translation gives CASTPNGLAGEETQYF. Combining the CDR3 with reference TRBV7-8 and TRBJ2-5 gives the whole variable domain GAGVSQSPRYKVAKRGQDVALRCDPISGHVSLFWYQQALGQGPEFLTYFQNEAQLDKSGLPSDRFFAERPEGSVSTLKIQRTQQEDSAVYLCASTPNGLAGEETQYFGPGTRLLVL.

The V gene is TRBV5-6, the J gene TRBJ1-6; D remains unclear. The V and J ends lost 2 bases and 7 bases respectively, with 7 bases between them. Germline V gives CDR1 SGHDT, CDR2 YYEEEE. The CDR3 length is 13 residues. Here the CDR3 reads CASSFQTNSPLHF. The CDR3 DNA is TGTGCCAGCAGCTTTCAAACAAATTCACCCCTCCACTTT.

There are a few counts of this clonotype. The chain couples TRBV7-6 to TRBJ2-3, with TRBD1 matching over 11 bases. The germline gives CDR1 SGHVS, CDR2 FNYEAQ. The V segment lost 5 bases and the J segment 5 bases; nucleotides outside the gene matches: 3. This CDR3 contains 14 residues. CDR3 loop: CASSPGTGGDTQYF. CDR3 DNA: TGTGCCAGCAGCCCCGGGACAGGGGGAGATACGCAGTATTTT.

This clonotype was seen once. This chain links TRBV19 with TRBJ1-1, with D uncertain. Germline V gene sequence: CDR1 LNHDA, CDR2 SQIVND (reference sequence). This CDR3 region has 12 residues. V lost 8 bases, J lost 1 base, and 8 bases lay in between. The CDR3: CASSWENTEAFF. CDR3 sequence (DNA): TGTGCCAGTTCCTGGGAGAACACTGAAGCTTTCTTT.